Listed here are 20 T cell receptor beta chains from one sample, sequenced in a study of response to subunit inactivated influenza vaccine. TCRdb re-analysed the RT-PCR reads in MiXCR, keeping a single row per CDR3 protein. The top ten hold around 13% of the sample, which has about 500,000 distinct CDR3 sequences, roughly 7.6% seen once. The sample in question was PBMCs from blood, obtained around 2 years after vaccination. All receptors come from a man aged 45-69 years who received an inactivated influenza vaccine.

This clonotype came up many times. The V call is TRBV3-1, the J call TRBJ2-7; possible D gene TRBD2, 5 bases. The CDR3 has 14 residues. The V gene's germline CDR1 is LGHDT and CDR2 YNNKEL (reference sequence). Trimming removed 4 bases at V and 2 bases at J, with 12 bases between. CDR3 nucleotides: TGTGCCAGCAGCCCTGGACCGGGAACCTACGAGCAGTACTTC. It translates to CASSPGPGTYEQYF.

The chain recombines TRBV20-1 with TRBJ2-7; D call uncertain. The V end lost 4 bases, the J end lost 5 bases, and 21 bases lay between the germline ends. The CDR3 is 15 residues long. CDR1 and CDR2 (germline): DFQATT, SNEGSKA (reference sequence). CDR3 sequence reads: CSATTTPMGIHEQYF. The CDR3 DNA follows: TGCAGTGCTACCACAACACCCATGGGGATCCACGAGCAGTACTTC.

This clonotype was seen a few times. CDR3 sequence (DNA): TGTGGAACCCAAACGGGGGCAGGTCAGCCCCAGCATTTT. Translation: CGTQTGAGQPQHF. This chain links TRBV10-3 with TRBJ1-5; the D gene is possibly TRBD1 (6 bases). The CDR3 sequence is 13 residues long. CDR1 and CDR2 from the germline V gene are ENHRY and SYGVKD.

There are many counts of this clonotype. This CDR3 reads CASSQAGLAGKQFF. CDR3 DNA: TGCGCCAGCAGCCAAGCCGGACTAGCGGGAAAGCAGTTCTTC. V usage is TRBV4-3 and J usage is TRBJ2-1; 12 nucleotides agree with TRBD2. Germline V gene sequence: CDR1 LGHNA, CDR2 YSLEER. V was clipped by 1 base and J by 11 bases; unmatched bases: 3. This CDR3 has 14 amino acids.

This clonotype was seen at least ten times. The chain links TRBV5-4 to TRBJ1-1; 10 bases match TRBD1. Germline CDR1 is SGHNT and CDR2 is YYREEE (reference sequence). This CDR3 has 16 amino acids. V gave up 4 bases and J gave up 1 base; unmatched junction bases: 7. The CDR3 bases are TGTGCCAGCAGCACCAGGGACAGGGGTAGGAACACTGAAGCTTTCTTT. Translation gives CASSTRDRGRNTEAFF.

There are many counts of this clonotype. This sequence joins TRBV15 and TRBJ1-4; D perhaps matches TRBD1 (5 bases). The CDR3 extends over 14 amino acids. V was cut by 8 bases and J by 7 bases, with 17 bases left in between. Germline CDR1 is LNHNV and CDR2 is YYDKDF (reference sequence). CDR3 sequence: CATSGGARGEKLFF. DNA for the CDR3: TGTGCCACCTCGGGTGGCGCGAGGGGTGAAAAACTGTTTTTT.

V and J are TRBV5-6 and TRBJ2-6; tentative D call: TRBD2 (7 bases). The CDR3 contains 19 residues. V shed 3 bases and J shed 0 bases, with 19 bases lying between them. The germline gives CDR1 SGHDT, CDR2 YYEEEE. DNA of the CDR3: TGTGCCAGCAGCTCCCCCGGGGGGCTCCCAAGCTCTGGGGCCAACGTCCTGACTTTC. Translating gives CASSSPGGLPSSGANVLTF. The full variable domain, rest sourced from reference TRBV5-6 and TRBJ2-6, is DAGVTQSPTHLIKTRGQQVTLRCSPKSGHDTVSWYQQALGQGPQFIFQYYEEEERQRGNFPDRFSGHQFPNYSSELNVNALLLGDSALYLCASSSPGGLPSSGANVLTFGAGSRLTVL.

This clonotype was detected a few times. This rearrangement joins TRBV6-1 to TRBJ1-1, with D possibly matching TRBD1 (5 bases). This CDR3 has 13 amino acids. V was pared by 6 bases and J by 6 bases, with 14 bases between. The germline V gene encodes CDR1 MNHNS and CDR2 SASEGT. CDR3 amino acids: CASSVQGLAEAFF. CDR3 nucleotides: TGTGCCAGCAGCGTTCAGGGACTGGCTGAAGCTTTCTTT.

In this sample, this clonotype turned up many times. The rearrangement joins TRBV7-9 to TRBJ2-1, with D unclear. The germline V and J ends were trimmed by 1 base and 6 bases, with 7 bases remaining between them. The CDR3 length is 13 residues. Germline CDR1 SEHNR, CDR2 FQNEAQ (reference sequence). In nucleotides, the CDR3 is TGTGCCAGCAGCTTAGTTCAGGCCAATGAGCAGTTCTTC. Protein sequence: CASSLVQANEQFF.

The CDR3 DNA reads TGTGCCAGCAGTGGGACAGCTGCCAATGAGCAGTTCTTC. Protein sequence: CASSGTAANEQFF. The J gene is TRBJ2-1, the V gene TRBV12-3 or TRBV12-4, with TRBD1 matching 7 bases. The CDR3 is made up of 13 amino acids. V lost 5 bases and J lost 6; bases outside the gene matches: 4.

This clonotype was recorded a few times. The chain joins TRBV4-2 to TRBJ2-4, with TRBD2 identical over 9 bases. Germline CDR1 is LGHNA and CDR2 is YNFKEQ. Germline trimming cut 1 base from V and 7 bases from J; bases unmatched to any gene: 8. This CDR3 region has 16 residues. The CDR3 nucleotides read TGTGCCAGCAGCCAAGGGTTGGGCGGGGGGGCGAACATTCAGTACTTC. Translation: CASSQGLGGGANIQYF.

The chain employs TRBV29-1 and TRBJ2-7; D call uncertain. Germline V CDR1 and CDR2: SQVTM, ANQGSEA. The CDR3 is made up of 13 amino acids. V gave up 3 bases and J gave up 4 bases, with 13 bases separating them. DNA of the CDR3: TGCAGCGTTGATCTCGGATCCCCGTACGAGCAGTACTTC. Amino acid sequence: CSVDLGSPYEQYF.

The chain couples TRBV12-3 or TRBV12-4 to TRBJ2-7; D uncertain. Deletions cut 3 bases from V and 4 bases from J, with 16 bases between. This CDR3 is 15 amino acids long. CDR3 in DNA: TGTGCCAGCAGTTTCATGTTAGGGTTTGATTACGAGCAGTACTTC. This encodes CASSFMLGFDYEQYF.

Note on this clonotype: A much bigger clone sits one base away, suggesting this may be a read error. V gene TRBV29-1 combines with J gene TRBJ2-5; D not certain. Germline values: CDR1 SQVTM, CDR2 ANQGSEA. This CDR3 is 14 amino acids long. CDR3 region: CSVGRVRRPETQHF. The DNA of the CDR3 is TGCAGCGTTGGAAGGGTTCGGCGTCCGGAGACCCAGCACTTC.

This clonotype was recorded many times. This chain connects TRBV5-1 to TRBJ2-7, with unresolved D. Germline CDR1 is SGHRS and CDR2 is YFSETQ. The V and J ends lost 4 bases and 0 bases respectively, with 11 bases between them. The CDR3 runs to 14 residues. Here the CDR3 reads CASSRVGRSYEQYF. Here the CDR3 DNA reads TGCGCCAGCAGCCGGGTGGGCCGCTCCTACGAGCAGTACTTC.

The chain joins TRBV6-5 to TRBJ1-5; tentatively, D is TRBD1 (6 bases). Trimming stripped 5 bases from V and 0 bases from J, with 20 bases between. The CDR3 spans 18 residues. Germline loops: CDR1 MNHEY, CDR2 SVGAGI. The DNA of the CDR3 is TGTGCCAGCAGTAACCTCGGACAGTTACCAACTAGCAATCAGCCCCAGCATTTT. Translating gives CASSNLGQLPTSNQPQHF.

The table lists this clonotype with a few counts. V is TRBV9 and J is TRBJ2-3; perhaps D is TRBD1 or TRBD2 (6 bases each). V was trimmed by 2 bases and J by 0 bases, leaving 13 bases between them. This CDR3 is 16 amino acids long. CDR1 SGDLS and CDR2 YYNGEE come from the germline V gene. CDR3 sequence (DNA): TGTGCCAGCAGCGTTGGAAGGGGGGCTAGCACAGATACGCAGTATTTT. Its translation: CASSVGRGASTDTQYF. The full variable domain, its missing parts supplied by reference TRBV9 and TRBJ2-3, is DSGVTQTPKHLITATGQRVTLRCSPRSGDLSVYWYQQSLDQGLQFLIQYYNGEERAKGNILERFSAQQFPDLHSELNLSSLELGDSALYFCASSVGRGASTDTQYFGPGTRLTVL.

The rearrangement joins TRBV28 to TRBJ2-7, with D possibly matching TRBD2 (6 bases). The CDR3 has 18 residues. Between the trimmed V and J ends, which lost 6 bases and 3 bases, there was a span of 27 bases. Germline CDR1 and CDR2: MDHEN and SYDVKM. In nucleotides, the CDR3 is TGTGCCAGCAGCCCTGAAACGGGAGCACGTCGTTGGCTCTACGAGCAGTACTTC. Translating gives CASSPETGARRWLYEQYF.

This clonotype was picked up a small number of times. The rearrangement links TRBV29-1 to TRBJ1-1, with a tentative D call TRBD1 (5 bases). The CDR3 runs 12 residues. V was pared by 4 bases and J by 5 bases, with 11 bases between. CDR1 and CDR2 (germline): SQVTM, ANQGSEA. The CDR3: CSVGQGDTEAFF. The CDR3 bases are TGCAGCGTTGGGCAGGGAGATACTGAAGCTTTCTTT.

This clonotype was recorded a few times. The DNA for the CDR3 is TGTGCCAGCAGGCGCGTCACTAGCGGGAACTACAATGAGCAGTTCTTC. It is translated as CASRRVTSGNYNEQFF. The chain combines TRBV6-2 or TRBV6-3 with TRBJ2-1, with 10 bases that match TRBD2. This CDR3 has 16 amino acids. The germline CDR1 and CDR2 sequences are MNHEY and SVGEGT. V lost 6 bases, J lost 3 bases, and 8 bases stayed unmatched.